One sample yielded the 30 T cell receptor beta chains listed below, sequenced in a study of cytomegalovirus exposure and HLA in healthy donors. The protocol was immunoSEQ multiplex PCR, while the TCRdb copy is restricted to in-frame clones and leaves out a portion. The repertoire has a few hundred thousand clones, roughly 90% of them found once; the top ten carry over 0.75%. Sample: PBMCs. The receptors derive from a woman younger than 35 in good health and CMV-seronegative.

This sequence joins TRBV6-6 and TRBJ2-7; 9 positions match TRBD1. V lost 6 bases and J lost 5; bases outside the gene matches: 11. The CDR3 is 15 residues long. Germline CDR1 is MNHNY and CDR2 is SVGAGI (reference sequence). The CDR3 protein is CASSYLGQGINEQYF. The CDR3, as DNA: TGTGCCAGCAGCTATTTGGGACAGGGTATCAACGAGCAGTACTTC.

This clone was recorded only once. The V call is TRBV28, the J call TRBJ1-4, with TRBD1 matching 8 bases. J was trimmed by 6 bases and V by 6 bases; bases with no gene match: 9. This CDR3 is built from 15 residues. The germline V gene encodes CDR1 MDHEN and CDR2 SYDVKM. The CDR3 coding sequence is TGTGCCAGCAGCTCACAGGGGGGGTTACATGAAAAACTGTTTTTT. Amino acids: CASSSQGGLHEKLFF.

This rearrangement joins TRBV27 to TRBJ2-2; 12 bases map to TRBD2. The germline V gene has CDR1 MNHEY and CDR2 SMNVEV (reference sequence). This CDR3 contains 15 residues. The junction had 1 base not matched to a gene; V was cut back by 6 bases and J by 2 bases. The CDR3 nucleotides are TGTGCCAGCAGACTAGCGGGGGGAAACACCGGGGAGCTGTTTTTT. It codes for CASRLAGGNTGELFF.

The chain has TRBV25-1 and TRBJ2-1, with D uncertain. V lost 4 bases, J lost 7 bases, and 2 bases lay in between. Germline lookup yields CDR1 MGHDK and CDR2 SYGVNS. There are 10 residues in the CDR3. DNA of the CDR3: TGTGCCAGCAGTGCTAATGAGCAGTTCTTC. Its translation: CASSANEQFF. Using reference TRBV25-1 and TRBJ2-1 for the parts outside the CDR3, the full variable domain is EADIYQTPRYLVIGTGKKITLECSQTMGHDKMYWYQQDPGMELHLIHYSYGVNSTEKGDLSSESTVSRIRTEHFPLTLESARPSHTSQYLCASSANEQFFGPGTRLTVL.

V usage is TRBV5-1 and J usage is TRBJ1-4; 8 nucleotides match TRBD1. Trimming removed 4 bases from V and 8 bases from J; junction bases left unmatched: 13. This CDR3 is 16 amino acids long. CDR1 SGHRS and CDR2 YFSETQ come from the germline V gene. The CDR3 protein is CASSPDRGWPDEKLFF. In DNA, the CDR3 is TGCGCCAGCAGCCCCGACAGGGGTTGGCCTGACGAAAAACTGTTTTTT.

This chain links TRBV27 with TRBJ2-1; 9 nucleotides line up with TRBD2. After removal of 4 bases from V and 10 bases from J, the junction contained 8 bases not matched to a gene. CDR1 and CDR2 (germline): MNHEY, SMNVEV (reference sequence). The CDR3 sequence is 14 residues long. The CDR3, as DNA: TGTGCCAGCAGTTCCCTAGGCGGGAGGGCCGAGCAGTTCTTC. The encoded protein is CASSSLGGRAEQFF.

The CDR3: CASSLKLGYEQYF. The CDR3 coding sequence is TGTGCCAGCAGTTTAAAACTAGGCTACGAGCAGTACTTC. J is TRBJ2-7 and V is TRBV27, with a tentative D call TRBD2 (5 bases). The V end was cut by 2 bases, the J end by 3 bases, with 8 bases between. The CDR3 covers 13 residues. Germline CDR1 is MNHEY and CDR2 is SMNVEV (reference sequence).

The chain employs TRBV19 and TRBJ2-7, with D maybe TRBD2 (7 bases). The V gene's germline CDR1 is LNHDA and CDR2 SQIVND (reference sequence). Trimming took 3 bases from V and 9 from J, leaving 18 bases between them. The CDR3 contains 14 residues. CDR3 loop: CASSISDSGGVQYF. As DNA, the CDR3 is TGTGCCAGTAGTATCTCCGATTCGGGGGGCGTGCAGTACTTC.

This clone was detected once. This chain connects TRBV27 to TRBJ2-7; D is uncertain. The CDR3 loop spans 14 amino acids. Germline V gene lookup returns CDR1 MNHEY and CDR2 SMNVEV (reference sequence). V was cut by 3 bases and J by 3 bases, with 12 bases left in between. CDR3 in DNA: TGTGCCAGCAGTTTGGCAGGCTACCGCTACGAGCAGTACTTC. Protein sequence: CASSLAGYRYEQYF.

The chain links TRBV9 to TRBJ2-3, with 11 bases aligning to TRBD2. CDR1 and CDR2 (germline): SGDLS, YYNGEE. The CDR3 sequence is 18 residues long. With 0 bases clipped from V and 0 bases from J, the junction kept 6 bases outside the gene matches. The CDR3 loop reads CASSVASGGTSSTDTQYF. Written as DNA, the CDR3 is TGTGCCAGCAGCGTAGCTAGCGGGGGGACTTCTAGCACAGATACGCAGTATTTT.

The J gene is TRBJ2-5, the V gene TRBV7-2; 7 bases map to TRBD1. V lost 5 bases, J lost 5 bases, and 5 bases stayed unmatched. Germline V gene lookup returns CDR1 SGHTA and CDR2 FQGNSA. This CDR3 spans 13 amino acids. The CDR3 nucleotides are TGTGCCAGCAGCCCCGACAGGGCGGAGACCCAGTACTTC. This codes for CASSPDRAETQYF.

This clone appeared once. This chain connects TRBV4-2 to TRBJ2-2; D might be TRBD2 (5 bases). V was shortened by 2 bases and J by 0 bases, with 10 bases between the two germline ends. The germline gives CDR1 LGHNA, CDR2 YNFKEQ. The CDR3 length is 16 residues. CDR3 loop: CASSQMVGANTGELFF. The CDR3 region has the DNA TGTGCCAGCAGCCAAATGGTGGGAGCGAACACCGGGGAGCTGTTTTTT.

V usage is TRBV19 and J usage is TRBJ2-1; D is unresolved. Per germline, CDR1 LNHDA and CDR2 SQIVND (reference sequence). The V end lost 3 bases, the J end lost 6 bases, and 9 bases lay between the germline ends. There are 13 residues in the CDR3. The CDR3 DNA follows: TGTGCCAGTAGTATCGTGTCTAGCAATGAGCAGTTCTTC. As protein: CASSIVSSNEQFF.

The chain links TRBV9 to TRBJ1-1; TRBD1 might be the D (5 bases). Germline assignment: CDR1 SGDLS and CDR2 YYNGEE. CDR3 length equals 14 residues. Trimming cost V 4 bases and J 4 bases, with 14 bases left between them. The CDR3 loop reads CASSTAPGGTEAFF. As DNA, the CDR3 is TGTGCCAGCAGCACGGCTCCGGGGGGCACTGAAGCTTTCTTT.

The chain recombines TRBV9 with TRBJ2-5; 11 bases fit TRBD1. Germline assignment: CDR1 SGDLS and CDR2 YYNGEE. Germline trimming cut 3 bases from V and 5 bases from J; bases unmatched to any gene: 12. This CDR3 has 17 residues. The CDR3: CASSAAPRTGGGETQYF. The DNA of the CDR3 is TGTGCCAGCAGCGCGGCCCCCCGGACAGGGGGCGGGGAGACCCAGTACTTC.

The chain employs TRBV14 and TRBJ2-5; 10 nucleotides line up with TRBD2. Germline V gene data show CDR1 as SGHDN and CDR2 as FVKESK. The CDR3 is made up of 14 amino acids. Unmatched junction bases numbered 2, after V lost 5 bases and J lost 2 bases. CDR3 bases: TGTGCCAGCAGCTTGACTAGCGGGCAAGAGACCCAGTACTTC. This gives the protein CASSLTSGQETQYF. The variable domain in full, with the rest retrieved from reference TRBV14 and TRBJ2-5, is EAGVTQFPSHSVIEKGQTVTLRCDPISGHDNLYWYRRVMGKEIKFLLHFVKESKQDESGMPNNRFLAERTGGTYSTLKVQPAELEDSGVYFCASSLTSGQETQYFGPGTRLLVL.

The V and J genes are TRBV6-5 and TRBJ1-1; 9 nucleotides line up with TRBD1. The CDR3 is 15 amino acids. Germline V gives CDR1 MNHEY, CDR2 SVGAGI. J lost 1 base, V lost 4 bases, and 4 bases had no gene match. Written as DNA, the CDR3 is TGTGCCAGCAGTTTTACAGGGGGCGCGAACACTGAAGCTTTCTTT. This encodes CASSFTGGANTEAFF.

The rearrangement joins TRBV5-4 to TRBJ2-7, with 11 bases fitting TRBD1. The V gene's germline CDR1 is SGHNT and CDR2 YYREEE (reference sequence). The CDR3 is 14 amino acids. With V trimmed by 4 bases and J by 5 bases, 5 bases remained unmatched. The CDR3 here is CASSVRDRGNEQYF. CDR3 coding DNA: TGTGCCAGCAGCGTCCGGGACAGGGGGAACGAGCAGTACTTC.

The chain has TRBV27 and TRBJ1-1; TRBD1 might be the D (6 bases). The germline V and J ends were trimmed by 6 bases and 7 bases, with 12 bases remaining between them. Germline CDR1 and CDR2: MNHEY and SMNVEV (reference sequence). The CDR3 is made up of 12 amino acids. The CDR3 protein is CASSPQGDEAFF. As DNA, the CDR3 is TGTGCCAGCAGCCCACAGGGAGATGAAGCTTTCTTT.

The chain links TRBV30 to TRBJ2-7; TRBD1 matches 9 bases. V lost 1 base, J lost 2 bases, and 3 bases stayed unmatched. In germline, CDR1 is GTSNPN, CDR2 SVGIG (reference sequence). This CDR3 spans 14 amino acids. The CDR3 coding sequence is TGTGCCTGGAGTGGACAGGGGGATCCCTACGAGCAGTACTTC. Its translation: CAWSGQGDPYEQYF. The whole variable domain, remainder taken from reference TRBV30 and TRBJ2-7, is SQTIHQWPATLVQPVGSPLSLECTVEGTSNPNLYWYRQAAGRGLQLLFYSVGIGQISSEVPQNLSASRPQDRQFILSSKKLLLSDSGFYLCAWSGQGDPYEQYFGPGTRLTVT.

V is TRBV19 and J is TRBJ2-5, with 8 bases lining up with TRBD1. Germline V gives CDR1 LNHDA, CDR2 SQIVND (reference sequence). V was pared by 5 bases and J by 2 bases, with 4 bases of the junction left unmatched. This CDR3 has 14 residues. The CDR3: CASSFQGAQETQYF. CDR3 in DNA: TGTGCCAGTAGTTTTCAGGGGGCTCAAGAGACCCAGTACTTC.

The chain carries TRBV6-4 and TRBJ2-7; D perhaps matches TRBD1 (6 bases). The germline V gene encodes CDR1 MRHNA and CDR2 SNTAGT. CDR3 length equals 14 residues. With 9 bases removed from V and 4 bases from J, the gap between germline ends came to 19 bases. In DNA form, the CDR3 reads TGTGCCAGGCCAGTCGGGACATATTTATACGAGCAGTACTTC. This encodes CARPVGTYLYEQYF.

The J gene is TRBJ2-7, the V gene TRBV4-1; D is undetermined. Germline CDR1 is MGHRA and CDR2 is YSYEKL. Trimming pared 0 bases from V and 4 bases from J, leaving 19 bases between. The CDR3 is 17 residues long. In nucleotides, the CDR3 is TGCGCCAGCAGCCAAGATTACGCCCGTGCCTACGCATACGAGCAGTACTTC. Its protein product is CASSQDYARAYAYEQYF.

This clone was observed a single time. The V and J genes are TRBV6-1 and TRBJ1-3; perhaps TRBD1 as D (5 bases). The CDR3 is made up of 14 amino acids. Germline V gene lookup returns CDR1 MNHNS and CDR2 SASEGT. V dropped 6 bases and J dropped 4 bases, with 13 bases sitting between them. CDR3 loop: CASSQQESGNTIYF. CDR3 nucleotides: TGTGCCAGCAGCCAACAGGAATCCGGAAACACCATATATTTT.

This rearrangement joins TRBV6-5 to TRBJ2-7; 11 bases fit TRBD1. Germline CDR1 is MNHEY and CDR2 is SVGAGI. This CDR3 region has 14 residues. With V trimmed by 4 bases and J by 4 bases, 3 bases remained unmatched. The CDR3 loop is CASSWDRGSYEQYF. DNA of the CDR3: TGTGCCAGCAGTTGGGACAGGGGGTCATACGAGCAGTACTTC.

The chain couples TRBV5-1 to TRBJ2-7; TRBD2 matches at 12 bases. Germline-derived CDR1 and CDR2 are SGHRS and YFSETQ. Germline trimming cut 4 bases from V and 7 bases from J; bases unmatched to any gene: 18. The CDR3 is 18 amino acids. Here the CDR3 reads CASSPRPGLAGPTGEQYF. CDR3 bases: TGCGCCAGCAGCCCTCGACCGGGACTAGCGGGCCCCACGGGGGAGCAGTACTTC.

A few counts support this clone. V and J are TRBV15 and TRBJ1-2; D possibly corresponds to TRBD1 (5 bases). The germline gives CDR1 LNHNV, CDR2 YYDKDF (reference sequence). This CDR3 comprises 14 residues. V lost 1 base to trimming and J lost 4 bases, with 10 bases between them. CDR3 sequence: CATSRGDSFYGYTF. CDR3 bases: TGTGCCACCAGCAGAGGAGACAGCTTCTATGGCTACACCTTC.

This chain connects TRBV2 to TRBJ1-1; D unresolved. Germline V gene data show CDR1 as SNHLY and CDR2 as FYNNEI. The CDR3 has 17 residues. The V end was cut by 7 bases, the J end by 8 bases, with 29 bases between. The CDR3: CASMQFNSWRWITEAFF. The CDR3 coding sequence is TGTGCCAGCATGCAATTTAACTCTTGGCGGTGGATAACAGAAGCTTTCTTT.

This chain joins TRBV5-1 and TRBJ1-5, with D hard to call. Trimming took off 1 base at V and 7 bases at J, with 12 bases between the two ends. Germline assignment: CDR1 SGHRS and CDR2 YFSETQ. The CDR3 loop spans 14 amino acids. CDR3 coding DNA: TGCGCCAGCAGCTTGACCGGGCCGGGGCAGCCCCAGCATTTT. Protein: CASSLTGPGQPQHF.

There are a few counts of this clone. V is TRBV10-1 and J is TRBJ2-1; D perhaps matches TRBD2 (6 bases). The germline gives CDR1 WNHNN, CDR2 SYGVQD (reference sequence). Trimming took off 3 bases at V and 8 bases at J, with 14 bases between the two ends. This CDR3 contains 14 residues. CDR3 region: CASSDGSVIDEQFF. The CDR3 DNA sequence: TGCGCCAGCAGTGACGGGAGTGTTATCGATGAGCAGTTCTTC.